This T cell receptor (beta chain) was sequenced in a study of blood T cells in healthy people across ages. At the level of the study: In model experiments, template switching was able to capture about one barcoded beta molecule for every two T cells that were present. General study points: Per million T cells, TCR beta diversity dropped roughly linearly as age increased. Comparison with aged donors showed that long-lived donors had more naive CD4+ cells and higher diversity.

V shed 3 bases and J 6 bases; nucleotides not matched to a gene: 5. The CDR3 is 14 residues long. CDR1 LGHDT and CDR2 YNNKEL come from the germline V gene (reference sequence). A sample-barcoded 5' primer and a J-beta primer mix were used in a second PCR of roughly 7 to 11 cycles. The authors tagged each cDNA molecule using a template-switch adaptor with 12 random nucleotides. TCRdb re-called the 5' RACE reads with MiXCR, one entry per CDR3 protein. The repertoire holds around 1,800,000 distinct CDR3 sequences, with 35% to 50% as singletons. This clonotype has more than one count but fewer than ten. Antigen: not known.

The chain carries TRBV3-1 and TRBJ1-5; 7 nucleotides align to TRBD1. This TCR was recovered from a human donor in good health. The sample was blood. The CDR3 sequence: CASSHNRGGQPQHF. For the CDR3, the DNA is TGTGCCAGCAGCCATAACAGGGGAGGTCAGCCCCAGCATTTT.